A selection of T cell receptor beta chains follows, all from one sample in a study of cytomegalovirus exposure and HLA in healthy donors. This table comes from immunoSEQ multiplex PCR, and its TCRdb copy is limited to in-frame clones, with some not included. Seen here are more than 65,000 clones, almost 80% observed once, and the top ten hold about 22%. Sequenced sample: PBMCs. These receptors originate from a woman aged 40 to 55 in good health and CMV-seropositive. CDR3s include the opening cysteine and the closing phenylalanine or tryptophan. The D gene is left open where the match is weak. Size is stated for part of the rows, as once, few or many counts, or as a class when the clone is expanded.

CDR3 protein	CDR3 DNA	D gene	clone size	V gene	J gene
CASSLDRGLYGYTF	TGTGCCAGCAGTTTAGACAGGGGTCTCTATGGCTACACCTTC	TRBD1	NA	TRBV28	TRBJ1-2
CTSSSGGSYNEQFF	TGCACCAGCAGCTCGGGGGGTAGCTACAATGAGCAGTTCTTC	NA	NA	TRBV1	TRBJ2-1
CAWSRQGVAKNIQYF	TGTGCCTGGAGCAGACAGGGAGTAGCCAAAAACATTCAGTACTTC	TRBD1	NA	TRBV30	TRBJ2-4
CASSRRGRDYGYTF	TGTGCCAGCAGCCGCAGGGGGCGCGACTATGGCTACACCTTC	TRBD1	few	TRBV5-6	TRBJ1-2
CASTLPGSLNTEAFF	TGTGCCAGCACCTTACCGGGGAGCCTGAACACTGAAGCTTTCTTT	NA	NA	TRBV7-2	TRBJ1-1
CAFVDRIASGNTIYF	TGTGCCTTCGTAGACAGGATTGCCTCTGGAAACACCATATATTTT	NA	NA	TRBV30	TRBJ1-3
CASRLTSGGINEQFF	TGTGCCAGCAGATTAACTAGCGGGGGAATCAATGAGCAGTTCTTC	TRBD2	NA	TRBV6-5	TRBJ2-1
CAISESIGAGASYGYTF	TGTGCCATCAGTGAGTCGATAGGGGCAGGCGCCTCCTATGGCTACACCTTC	NA	NA	TRBV10-3	TRBJ1-2
CASSFDRGRSYEQYF	TGTGCCAGCAGCTTCGACAGGGGGCGCTCCTACGAGCAGTACTTC	TRBD1	NA	TRBV7-2	TRBJ2-7
CASSYFSGLHNEQFF	TGTGCCAGCAGTTACTTCTCGGGACTTCACAATGAGCAGTTCTTC	NA	large	TRBV6-5	TRBJ2-1
CAWRSQGGAEAFF	TGTGCCTGGAGGTCGCAGGGTGGGGCCGAAGCTTTCTTT	NA	NA	TRBV30	TRBJ1-1
CASSVRDSQETQYF	TGTGCCAGCAGTGTACGGGACAGCCAAGAGACCCAGTACTTC	TRBD1	NA	TRBV2	TRBJ2-5
CASKRTAGQEETQYF	TGTGCCAGCAAGAGAACGGCGGGACAGGAAGAGACCCAGTACTTC	TRBD1	NA	TRBV9	TRBJ2-5
CASSLTGGSYNEQFF	TGTGCCAGCAGCCTAACAGGGGGCTCCTACAATGAGCAGTTCTTC	TRBD1	NA	TRBV5-4	TRBJ2-1